The 12 T cell receptor beta chains below all came from one sample that was sequenced in a study of OX40 agonist ivuxolimab in advanced cancers. Sequenced by immunoSEQ multiplex PCR; TCRdb stores in-frame clones only, minus some. The sample contains about 65,000 clones, roughly 91% of which appear only once. Sample: CD4+ or CD8+ T cells sorted from blood, taken in a trial of the OX40 agonist ivuxolimab. These receptors were obtained from an adult with an advanced solid tumor such as melanoma, head and neck, liver or kidney cancer.

V is TRBV6-5 and J is TRBJ1-3; D is ambiguous. Trimming stripped 4 bases from V and 0 bases from J, with 10 bases between. Per germline, CDR1 MNHEY and CDR2 SVGAGI. CDR3 length equals 15 residues. CDR3 in amino acids: CASSLTFASGNTIYF. The CDR3 DNA is TGTGCCAGCAGTTTGACCTTCGCCTCTGGAAACACCATATATTTT.

The rearrangement uses TRBV10-3 and TRBJ2-1; 7 bases map to TRBD2. Looked up from germline, CDR1 is ENHRY and CDR2 is SYGVKD. Trimming took 0 bases from V and 6 from J; bases not matched to a gene: 11. This CDR3 is 17 amino acids long. This CDR3 is CAISESIFERGGNEQFF. For the CDR3, the DNA is TGTGCCATCAGTGAGTCGATATTCGAGCGGGGTGGCAATGAGCAGTTCTTC.

V and J are TRBV2 and TRBJ1-5; no firm D call. Germline CDR1 is SNHLY and CDR2 is FYNNEI. V lost 0 bases to trimming and J lost 8 bases, with 20 bases between them. There are 17 residues in the CDR3. As DNA, the CDR3 is TGTGCCAGCAGTGAAGCGCTTCGGGCAGGCGGCCGGGAGCCCCAGCATTTT. As protein: CASSEALRAGGREPQHF.

J is TRBJ2-5 and V is TRBV9, with a tentative D call TRBD2 (6 bases). This CDR3 is 13 amino acids long. Looked up from germline, CDR1 is SGDLS and CDR2 is YYNGEE. Trimming pared 4 bases from V and 5 bases from J, leaving 12 bases between. The CDR3 DNA is TGTGCCAGCAGCCCACGTCGGGAGGAGACCCAGTACTTC. Protein product: CASSPRREETQYF.

This rearrangement joins TRBV6-1 to TRBJ2-4; the D call may be TRBD1 or TRBD2 (5 bases each). The V gene's germline CDR1 is MNHNS and CDR2 SASEGT. The CDR3 runs to 13 residues. V dropped 4 bases and J dropped 6 bases, with 10 bases sitting between them. In nucleotides, the CDR3 is TGTGCCAGCAGTGCATCGGGGCCAAACATTCAGTACTTC. It translates to CASSASGPNIQYF.

The chain joins TRBV6-6 to TRBJ2-7; D tentatively reads TRBD1 or TRBD2 (5 bases each). Germline CDR1 MNHNY, CDR2 SVGAGI (reference sequence). The V end lost 8 bases, the J end lost 2 bases, and 13 bases lay between the germline ends. The CDR3 spans 13 residues. DNA of the CDR3: TGTGCCAGCGCCGGGACGGATACCTACGAGCAGTACTTC. Amino acids: CASAGTDTYEQYF.

The chain uses TRBV6-5 and TRBJ1-5; no clear D. This CDR3 has 14 amino acids. Germline V CDR1 and CDR2: MNHEY, SVGAGI. V was cut by 0 bases and J by 4 bases, with 7 bases left in between. CDR3 protein: CASSYSYLNQPQHF. In nucleotides, the CDR3 is TGTGCCAGCAGTTACTCGTATTTAAATCAGCCCCAGCATTTT.

The chain is built from TRBV9 and TRBJ1-3; D call uncertain. The V gene lost 0 bases and the J gene lost 4 bases, with 11 bases spanning the gap. The CDR3 has 15 amino acids. CDR1 is SGDLS and CDR2 is YYNGEE in the germline V gene. This chain's CDR3 is CASSVGDSGGNTIYF. The DNA for the CDR3 is TGTGCCAGCAGCGTAGGGGATTCTGGGGGAAACACCATATATTTT.

This chain links TRBV4-1 with TRBJ2-7; tentative D call: TRBD2 (5 bases). CDR3 size: 17 residues. Per the germline V gene, CDR1 is MGHRA and CDR2 is YSYEKL. V shed 0 bases and J shed 1 base, with 16 bases lying between them. The CDR3, as DNA: TGCGCCAGCAGCCAAGATGAAGAGGACTCAACTTCCTACGAGCAGTACTTC. It translates to CASSQDEEDSTSYEQYF.

CDR3 loop: CASRRHPYEQYF. The CDR3 DNA reads as TGTGCCAGCAGAAGACACCCCTACGAGCAGTACTTC. The chain has TRBV6-5 and TRBJ2-7, with D hard to call. Germline values: CDR1 MNHEY, CDR2 SVGAGI. This CDR3 contains 12 residues. Trimming shortened V by 6 bases and J by 2 bases, and 8 bases separated the two germline ends.

The genes are TRBV30 and TRBJ1-2, with D tentatively TRBD1 (6 bases). The CDR3 sequence is 13 residues long. Germline CDR1 and CDR2: GTSNPN and SVGIG (reference sequence). V lost 3 bases and J lost 3, with 11 bases in between. The CDR3 nucleotides read TGTGCCTGGAGACAGGGCAGGGACTATGGCTACACCTTC. This codes for CAWRQGRDYGYTF.

This clone was counted once. CDR3 sequence: CAISRQGDHEQYF. CDR3 nucleotides: TGTGCCATCAGTCGACAGGGGGACCACGAGCAGTACTTC. This sequence joins TRBV10-3 and TRBJ2-7; 9 nucleotides align to TRBD1. The CDR3 length is 13 residues. Trimming took 5 bases from V and 5 from J; bases not matched to a gene: 4. CDR1 is ENHRY, CDR2 SYGVKD, per germline.